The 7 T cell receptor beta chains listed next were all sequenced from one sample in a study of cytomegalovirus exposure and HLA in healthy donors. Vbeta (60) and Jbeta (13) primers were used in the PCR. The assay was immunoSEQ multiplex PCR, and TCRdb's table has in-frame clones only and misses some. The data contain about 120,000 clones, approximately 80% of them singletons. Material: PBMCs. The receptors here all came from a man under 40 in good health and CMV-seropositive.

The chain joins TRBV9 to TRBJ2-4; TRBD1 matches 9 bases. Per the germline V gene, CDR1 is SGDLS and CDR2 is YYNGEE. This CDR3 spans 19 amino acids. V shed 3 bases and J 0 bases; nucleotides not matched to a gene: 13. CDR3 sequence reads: CASSGTGVGGIRAKNIQYF. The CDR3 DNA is TGTGCCAGCAGCGGGACAGGGGTCGGGGGTATTAGAGCCAAAAACATTCAGTACTTC. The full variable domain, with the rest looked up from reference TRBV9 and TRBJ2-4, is DSGVTQTPKHLITATGQRVTLRCSPRSGDLSVYWYQQSLDQGLQFLIQYYNGEERAKGNILERFSAQQFPDLHSELNLSSLELGDSALYFCASSGTGVGGIRAKNIQYFGAGTRLSVL.

The CDR3 here is CASSNPRDITYEQYF. In DNA, the CDR3 is TGTGCCAGCAGCAACCCTCGGGACATCACCTACGAGCAGTACTTC. The chain uses TRBV21-1 and TRBJ2-7; the tabulated D call, TRBD1, remains unverified against the DNA. TRBV21-1 is given as a pseudogene. This CDR3 contains 15 residues.

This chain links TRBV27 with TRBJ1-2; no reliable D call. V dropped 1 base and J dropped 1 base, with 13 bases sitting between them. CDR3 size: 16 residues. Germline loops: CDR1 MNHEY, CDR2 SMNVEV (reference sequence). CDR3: CASSLFSPVHNYGYTF. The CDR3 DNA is TGTGCCAGCAGTTTATTCTCGCCAGTCCATAACTATGGCTACACCTTC.

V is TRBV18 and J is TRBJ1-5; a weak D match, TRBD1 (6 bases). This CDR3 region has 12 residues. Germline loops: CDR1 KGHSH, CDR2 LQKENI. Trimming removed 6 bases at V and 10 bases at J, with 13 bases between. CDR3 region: CASSYPGEPQHF. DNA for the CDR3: TGTGCCAGCTCCTACCCAGGGGAACCCCAGCATTTT.

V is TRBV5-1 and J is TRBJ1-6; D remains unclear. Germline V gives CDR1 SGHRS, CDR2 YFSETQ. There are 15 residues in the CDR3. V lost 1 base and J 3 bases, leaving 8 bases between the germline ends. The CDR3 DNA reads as TGCGCCAGCAGCTTGATTCCTGTCTATAATTCACCCCTCCACTTT. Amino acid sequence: CASSLIPVYNSPLHF.

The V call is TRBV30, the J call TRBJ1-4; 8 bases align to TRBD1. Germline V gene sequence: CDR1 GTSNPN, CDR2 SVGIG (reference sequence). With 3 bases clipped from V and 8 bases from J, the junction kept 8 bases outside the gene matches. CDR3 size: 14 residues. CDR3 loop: CAWRESGGREKLFF. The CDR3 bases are TGTGCCTGGAGGGAATCAGGGGGCAGGGAAAAACTGTTTTTT. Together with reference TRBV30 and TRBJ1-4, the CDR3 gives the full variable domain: SQTIHQWPATLVQPVGSPLSLECTVEGTSNPNLYWYRQAAGRGLQLLFYSVGIGQISSEVPQNLSASRPQDRQFILSSKKLLLSDSGFYLCAWRESGGREKLFFGSGTQLSVL.

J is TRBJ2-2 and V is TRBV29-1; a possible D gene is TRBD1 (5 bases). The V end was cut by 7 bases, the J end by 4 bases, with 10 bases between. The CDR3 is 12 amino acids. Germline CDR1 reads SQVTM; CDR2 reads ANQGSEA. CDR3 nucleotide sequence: TGCAGCGCCGAGCAGGGCACCGGGGAGCTGTTTTTT. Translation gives CSAEQGTGELFF.